This TCR beta chain comes out of a study of blood T cells in healthy people across ages. General study results and limits: It was held that diversity estimates obtained from one million T cells represented underestimates.

A word on this clonotype: The antigen is undetermined.

The CDR3 contains 15 residues. V dropped 7 bases and J dropped 0; count of bases not matched to a gene: 8. The germline V gene has CDR1 MNHEY and CDR2 SMNVEV (reference sequence). The authors ran a second PCR of 7 to 11 cycles using a sample-barcoded 5' primer and a J-beta primer mix. TCRdb re-derived calls from the 5' RACE reads in MiXCR, one entry per CDR3 protein. The sample lists around 1.1 million distinct CDR3 sequences, around two fifths seen once, with roughly 13% in the top ten. The sample consisted of blood. This sequence joins TRBV27 and TRBJ2-5, with 7 positions matching TRBD2. The clonotype comes from a man aged 18 to 35 in good health. The CDR3 spells CASTLGRTNQETQYF. As DNA, the CDR3 is TGTGCCAGCACTCTCGGGAGGACAAACCAAGAGACCCAGTACTTC.